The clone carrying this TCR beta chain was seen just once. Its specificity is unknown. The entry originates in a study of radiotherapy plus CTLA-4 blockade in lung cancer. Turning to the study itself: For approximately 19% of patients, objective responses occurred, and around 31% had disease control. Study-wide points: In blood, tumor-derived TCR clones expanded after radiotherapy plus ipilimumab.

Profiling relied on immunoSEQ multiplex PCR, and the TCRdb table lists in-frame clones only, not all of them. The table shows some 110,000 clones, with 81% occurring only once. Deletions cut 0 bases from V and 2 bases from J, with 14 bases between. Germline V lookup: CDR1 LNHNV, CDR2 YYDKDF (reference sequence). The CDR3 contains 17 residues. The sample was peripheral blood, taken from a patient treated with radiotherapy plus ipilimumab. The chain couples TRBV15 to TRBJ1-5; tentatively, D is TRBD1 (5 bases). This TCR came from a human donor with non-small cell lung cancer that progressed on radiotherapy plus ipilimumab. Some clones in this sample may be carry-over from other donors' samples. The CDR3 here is CATSRDLQGWGNQPQHF. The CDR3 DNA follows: TGTGCCACCAGCAGAGATCTTCAGGGATGGGGCAATCAGCCCCAGCATTTT. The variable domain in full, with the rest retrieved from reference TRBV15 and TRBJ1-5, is DAMVIQNPRYQVTQFGKPVTLSCSQTLNHNVMYWYQQKSSQAPKLLFHYYDKDFNNEADTPDNFQSRRPNTSFCFLDIRSPGLGDTAMYLCATSRDLQGWGNQPQHFGDGTRLSIL.